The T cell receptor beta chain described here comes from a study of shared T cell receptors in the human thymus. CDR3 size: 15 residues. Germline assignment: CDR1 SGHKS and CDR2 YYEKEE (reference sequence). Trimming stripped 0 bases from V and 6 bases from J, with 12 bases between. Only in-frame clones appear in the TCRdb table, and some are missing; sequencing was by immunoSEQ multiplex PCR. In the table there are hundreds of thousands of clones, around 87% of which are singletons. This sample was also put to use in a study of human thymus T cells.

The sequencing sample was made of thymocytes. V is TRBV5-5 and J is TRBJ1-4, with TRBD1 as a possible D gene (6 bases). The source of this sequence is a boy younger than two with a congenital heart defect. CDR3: CASSLERQEHEKLFF. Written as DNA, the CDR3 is TGTGCCAGCAGCTTGGAGCGACAGGAGCATGAAAAACTGTTTTTT. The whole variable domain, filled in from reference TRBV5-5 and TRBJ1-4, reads DAGVTQSPTHLIKTRGQQVTLRCSPISGHKSVSWYQQVLGQGPQFIFQYYEKEERGRGNFPDRFSARQFPNYSSELNVNALLLGDSALYLCASSLERQEHEKLFFGSGTQLSVL.